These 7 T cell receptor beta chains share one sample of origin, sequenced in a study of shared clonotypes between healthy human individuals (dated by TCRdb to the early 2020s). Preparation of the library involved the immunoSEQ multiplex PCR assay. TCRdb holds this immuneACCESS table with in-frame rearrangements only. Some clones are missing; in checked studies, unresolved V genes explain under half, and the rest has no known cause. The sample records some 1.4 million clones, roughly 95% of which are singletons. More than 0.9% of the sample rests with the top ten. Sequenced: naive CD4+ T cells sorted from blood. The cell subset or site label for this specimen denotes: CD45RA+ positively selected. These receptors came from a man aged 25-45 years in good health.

This chain's CDR3 is CASSTTGTPGNYGYTF. CDR3 nucleotides: TGTGCCAGCAGTACTACCGGGACCCCAGGGAACTATGGCTACACCTTC. The chain combines TRBV27 with TRBJ1-2, with a tentative D call TRBD1 (5 bases). The length of the CDR3 is 16 residues. V gave up 5 bases and J gave up 2 bases, with 18 bases separating them. Germline V lookup: CDR1 MNHEY, CDR2 SMNVEV (reference sequence).

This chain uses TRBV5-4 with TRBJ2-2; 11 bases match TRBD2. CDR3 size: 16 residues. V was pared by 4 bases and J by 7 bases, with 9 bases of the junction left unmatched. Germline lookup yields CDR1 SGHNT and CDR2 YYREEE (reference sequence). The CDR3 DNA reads TGTGCCAGCAGCCCGACTAGCGGGATAGTAAGCGGGGAGCTGTTTTTT. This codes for CASSPTSGIVSGELFF.

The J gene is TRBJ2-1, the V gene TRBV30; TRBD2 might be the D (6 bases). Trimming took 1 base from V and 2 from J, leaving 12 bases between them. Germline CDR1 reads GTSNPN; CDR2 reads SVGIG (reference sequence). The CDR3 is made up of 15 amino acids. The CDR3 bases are TGTGCCTGGAGTGCCATGGAGGGCCCCTACAATGAGCAGTTCTTC. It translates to CAWSAMEGPYNEQFF. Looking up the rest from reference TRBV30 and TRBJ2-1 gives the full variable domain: SQTIHQWPATLVQPVGSPLSLECTVEGTSNPNLYWYRQAAGRGLQLLFYSVGIGQISSEVPQNLSASRPQDRQFILSSKKLLLSDSGFYLCAWSAMEGPYNEQFFGPGTRLTVL.

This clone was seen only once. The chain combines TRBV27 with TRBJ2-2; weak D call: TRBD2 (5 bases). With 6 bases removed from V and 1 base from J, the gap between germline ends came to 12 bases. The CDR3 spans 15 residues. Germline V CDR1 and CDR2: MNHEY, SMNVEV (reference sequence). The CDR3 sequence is CASRFSGKNTGELFF. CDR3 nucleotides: TGTGCCAGCAGATTTTCCGGGAAGAACACCGGGGAGCTGTTTTTT.

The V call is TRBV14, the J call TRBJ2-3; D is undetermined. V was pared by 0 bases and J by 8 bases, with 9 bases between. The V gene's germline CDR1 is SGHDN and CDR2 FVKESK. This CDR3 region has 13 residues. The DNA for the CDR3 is TGTGCCAGCAGCCAAGAGGTCGGTGTTACGCAGTATTTT. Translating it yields CASSQEVGVTQYF.

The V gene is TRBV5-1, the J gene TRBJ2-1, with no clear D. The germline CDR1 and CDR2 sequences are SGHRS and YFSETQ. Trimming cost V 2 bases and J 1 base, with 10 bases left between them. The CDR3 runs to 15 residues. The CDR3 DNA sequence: TGCGCCAGCAGCTTACAGCTAGTGTCCTACAATGAGCAGTTCTTC. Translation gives CASSLQLVSYNEQFF.

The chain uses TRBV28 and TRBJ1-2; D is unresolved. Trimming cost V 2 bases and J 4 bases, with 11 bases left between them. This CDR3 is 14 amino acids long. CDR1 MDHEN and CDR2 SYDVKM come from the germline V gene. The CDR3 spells CASSLVARGYGYTF. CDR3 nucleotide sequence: TGTGCCAGCAGTTTAGTGGCCAGAGGCTATGGCTACACCTTC.